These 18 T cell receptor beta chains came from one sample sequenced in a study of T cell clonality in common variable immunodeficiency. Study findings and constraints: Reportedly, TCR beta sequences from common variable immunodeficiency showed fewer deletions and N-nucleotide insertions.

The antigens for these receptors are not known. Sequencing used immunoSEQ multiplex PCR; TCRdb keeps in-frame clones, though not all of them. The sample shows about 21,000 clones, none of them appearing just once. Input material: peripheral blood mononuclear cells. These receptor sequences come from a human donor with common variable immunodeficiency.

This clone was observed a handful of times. The CDR3 is CASSPTGSPNEKLFF. The CDR3 bases that were read are TGTGCCAGCAGCCCCACAGGGAGCCCTAATGAAAAA. The chain uses TRBV7-9 and TRBJ1-4; possible D gene TRBD1, 6 bases. The CDR3 extends 3 residues past the end of the read, so its final part is completed from the germline J gene. This CDR3 spans 15 amino acids. Germline V lookup: CDR1 SEHNR, CDR2 FQNEAQ (reference sequence). V was shortened by 5 bases and J by 3 bases, with 13 bases between the two germline ends.

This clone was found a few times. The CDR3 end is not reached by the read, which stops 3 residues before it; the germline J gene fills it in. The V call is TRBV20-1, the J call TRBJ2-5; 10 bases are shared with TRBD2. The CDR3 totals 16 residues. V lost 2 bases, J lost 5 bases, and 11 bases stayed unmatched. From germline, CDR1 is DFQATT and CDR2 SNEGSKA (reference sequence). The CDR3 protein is CSARQAGGRWWETQYF. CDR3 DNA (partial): TGCAGTGCTAGACAAGCGGGGGGGAGGTGGTGGGAGACC.

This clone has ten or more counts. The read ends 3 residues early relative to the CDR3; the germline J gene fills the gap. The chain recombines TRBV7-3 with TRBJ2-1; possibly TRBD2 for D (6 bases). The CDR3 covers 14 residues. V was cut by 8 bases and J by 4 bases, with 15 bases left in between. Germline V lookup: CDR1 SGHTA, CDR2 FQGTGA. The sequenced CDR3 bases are TGTGCCAGCTTCAAAGGTAGCGGTTACAATGAG. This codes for CASFKGSGYNE. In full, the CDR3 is CASFKGSGYNEQFF.

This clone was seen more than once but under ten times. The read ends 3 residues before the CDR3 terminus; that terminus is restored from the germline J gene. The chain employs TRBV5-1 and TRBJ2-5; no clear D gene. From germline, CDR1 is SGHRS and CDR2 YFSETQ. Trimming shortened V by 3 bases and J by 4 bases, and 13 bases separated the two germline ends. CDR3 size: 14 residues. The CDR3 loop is CASSSLGQAETQYF. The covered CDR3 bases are TGCGCCAGCAGCTCCCTGGGCCAGGCAGAGACC.

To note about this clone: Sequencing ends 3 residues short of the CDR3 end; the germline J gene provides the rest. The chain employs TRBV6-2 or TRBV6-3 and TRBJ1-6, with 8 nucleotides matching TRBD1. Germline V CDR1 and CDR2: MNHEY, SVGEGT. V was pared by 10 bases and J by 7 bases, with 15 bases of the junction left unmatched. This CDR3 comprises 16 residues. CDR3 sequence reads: CAIQSLSGTGNSPLHF. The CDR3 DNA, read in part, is TGTGCCATCCAGAGCCTTTCCGGGACAGGCAATTCACCC.

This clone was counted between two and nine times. CDR3 DNA (partial): TGTGCCAGCAGCCAGACAGGGCCGGGCAATCAGCCC. Translated, it gives CASSQTGPGNQP. In full, the CDR3 reads CASSQTGPGNQPQHF. This rearrangement joins TRBV7-2 to TRBJ1-5; 7 nucleotides align to TRBD1. The read terminates 3 residues ahead of where the CDR3 ends, so the germline J gene completes it. Germline assignment: CDR1 SGHTA and CDR2 FQGNSA. Trimming removed 5 bases from V and 2 bases from J; junction bases left unmatched: 6. CDR3 length: 15 amino acids.

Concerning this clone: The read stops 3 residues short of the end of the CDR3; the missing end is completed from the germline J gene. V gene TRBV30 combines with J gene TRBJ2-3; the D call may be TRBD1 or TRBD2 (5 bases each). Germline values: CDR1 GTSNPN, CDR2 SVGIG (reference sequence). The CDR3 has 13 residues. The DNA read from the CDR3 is TGTGCCTGGAGTCTTGACCTCGAGGGGACG. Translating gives CAWSLDLEGT. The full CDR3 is CAWSLDLEGTQYF.

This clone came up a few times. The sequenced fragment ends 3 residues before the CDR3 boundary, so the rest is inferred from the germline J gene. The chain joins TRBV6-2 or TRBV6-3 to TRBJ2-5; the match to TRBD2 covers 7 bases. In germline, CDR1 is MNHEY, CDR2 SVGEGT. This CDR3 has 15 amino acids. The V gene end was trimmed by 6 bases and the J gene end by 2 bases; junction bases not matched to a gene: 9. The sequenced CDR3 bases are TGTGCCAGCAGGGCGGTAGCGGGCCTTCAAGAGACC. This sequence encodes CASRAVAGLQET. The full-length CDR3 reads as CASRAVAGLQETQYF.

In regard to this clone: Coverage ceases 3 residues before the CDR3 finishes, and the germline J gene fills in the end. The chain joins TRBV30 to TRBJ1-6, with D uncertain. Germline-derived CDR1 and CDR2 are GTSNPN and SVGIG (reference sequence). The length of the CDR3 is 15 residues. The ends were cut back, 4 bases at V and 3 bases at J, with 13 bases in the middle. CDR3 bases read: TGTGCCTGGACAGTCAGTACTAACTATAATTCACCC. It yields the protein CAWTVSTNYNSP. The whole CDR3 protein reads CAWTVSTNYNSPLHF.

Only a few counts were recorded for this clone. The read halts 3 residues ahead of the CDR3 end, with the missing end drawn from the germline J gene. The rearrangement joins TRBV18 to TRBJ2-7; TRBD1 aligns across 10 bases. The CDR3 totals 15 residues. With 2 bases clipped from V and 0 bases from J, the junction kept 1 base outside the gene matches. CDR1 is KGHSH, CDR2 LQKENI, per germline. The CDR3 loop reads CASSPGQGGSYEQYF. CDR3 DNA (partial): TGTGCCAGCTCACCAGGACAGGGGGGCTCCTACGAG.

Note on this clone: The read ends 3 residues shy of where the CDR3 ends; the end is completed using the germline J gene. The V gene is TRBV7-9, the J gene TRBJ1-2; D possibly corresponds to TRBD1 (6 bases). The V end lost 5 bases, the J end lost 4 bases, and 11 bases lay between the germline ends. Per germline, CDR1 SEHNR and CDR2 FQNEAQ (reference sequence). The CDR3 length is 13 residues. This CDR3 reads CASSTTGIYGYTF. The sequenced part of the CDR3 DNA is TGTGCCAGCAGCACCACAGGGATCTATGGC.

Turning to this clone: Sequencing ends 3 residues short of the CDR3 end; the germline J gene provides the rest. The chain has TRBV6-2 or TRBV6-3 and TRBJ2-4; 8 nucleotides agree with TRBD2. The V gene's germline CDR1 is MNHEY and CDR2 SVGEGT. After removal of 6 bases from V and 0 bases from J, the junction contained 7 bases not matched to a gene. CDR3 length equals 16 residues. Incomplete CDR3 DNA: TGTGCCAGCAGCCCCACTAGCGGAATAGCCAAAAACATT. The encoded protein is CASSPTSGIAKNI. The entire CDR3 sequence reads CASSPTSGIAKNIQYF.

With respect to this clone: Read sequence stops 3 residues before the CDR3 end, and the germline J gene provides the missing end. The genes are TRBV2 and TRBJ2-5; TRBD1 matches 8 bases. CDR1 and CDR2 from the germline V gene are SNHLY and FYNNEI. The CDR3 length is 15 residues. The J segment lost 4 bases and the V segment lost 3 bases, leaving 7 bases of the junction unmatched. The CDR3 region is CASSDKTGVIETQYF. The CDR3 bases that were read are TGTGCCAGCAGTGATAAGACAGGGGTAATAGAGACC.

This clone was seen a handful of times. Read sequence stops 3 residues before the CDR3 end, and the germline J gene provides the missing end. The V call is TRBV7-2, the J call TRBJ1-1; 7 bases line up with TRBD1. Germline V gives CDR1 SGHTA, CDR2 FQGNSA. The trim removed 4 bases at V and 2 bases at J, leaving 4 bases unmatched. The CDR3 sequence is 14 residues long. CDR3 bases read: TGTGCCAGCAGCTCTTACAGGGGAAACACTGAA. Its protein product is CASSSYRGNTE. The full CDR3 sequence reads CASSSYRGNTEAFF.

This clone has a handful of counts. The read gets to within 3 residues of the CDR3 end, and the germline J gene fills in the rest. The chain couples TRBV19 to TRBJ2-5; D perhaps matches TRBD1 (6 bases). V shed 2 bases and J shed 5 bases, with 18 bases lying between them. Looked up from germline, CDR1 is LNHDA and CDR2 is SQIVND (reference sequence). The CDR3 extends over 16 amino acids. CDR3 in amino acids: CASSITHRALGETQYF. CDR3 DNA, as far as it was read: TGTGCCAGTAGTATAACTCACAGGGCATTGGGGGAGACC.

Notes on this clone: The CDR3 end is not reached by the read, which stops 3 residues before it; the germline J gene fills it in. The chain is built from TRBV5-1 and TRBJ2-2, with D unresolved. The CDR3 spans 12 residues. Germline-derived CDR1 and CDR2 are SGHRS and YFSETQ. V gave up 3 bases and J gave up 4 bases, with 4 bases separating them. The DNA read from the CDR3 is TGCGCCAGCAGCTCCCTCACCGGGGAG. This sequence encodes CASSSLTGE. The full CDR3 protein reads CASSSLTGELFF.

The chain's CDR3 is CSALQGTGGQETQYF. The sequenced part of the CDR3 DNA is TGCAGTGCTCTACAAGGGACAGGGGGACAAGAGACC. The chain couples TRBV20-1 to TRBJ2-5; 11 nucleotides match TRBD1. The CDR3 is cut off 3 residues early in the read; its end comes from the germline J gene. V lost 5 bases and J lost 2; bases outside the gene matches: 7. The CDR3 is 15 amino acids. The germline V gene encodes CDR1 DFQATT and CDR2 SNEGSKA (reference sequence).

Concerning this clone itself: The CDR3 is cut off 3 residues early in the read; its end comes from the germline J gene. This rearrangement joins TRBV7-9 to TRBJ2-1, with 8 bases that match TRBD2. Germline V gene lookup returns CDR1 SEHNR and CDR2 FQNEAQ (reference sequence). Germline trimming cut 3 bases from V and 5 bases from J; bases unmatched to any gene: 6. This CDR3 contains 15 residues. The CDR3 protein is CASSLTSVVNNEQFF. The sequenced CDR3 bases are TGTGCCAGCAGCTTGACTAGCGTCGTAAACAATGAG.